A single sample is the source of the 21 T cell receptor beta chains below, sequenced in a study of early stage breast cancer tumors. Measured with immunoSEQ multiplex PCR; TCRdb has only the in-frame clones, and not every one. The sample lists 20,000 to 25,000 clones, 76% occurring once. Sequencing used blood. The source of these receptors is a person between 55 and 69 years old with breast cancer.

The V call is TRBV6-5, the J call TRBJ2-3, with TRBD2 matching 10 bases. Germline V gene sequence: CDR1 MNHEY, CDR2 SVGAGI. This CDR3 has 15 amino acids. Unmatched junction bases numbered 9, after V lost 6 bases and J lost 6 bases. This chain's CDR3 is CASRTSGRVGDTQYF. The CDR3 DNA sequence: TGTGCCAGCAGAACCAGCGGGAGGGTAGGGGATACGCAGTATTTT.

This rearrangement joins TRBV2 to TRBJ2-5; D uncertain. The CDR3 extends over 13 amino acids. The germline CDR1 and CDR2 sequences are SNHLY and FYNNEI. The germline V and J ends were trimmed by 4 bases and 3 bases, with 9 bases remaining between them. The CDR3: CASSGFPKETQYF. CDR3 DNA sequence: TGTGCCAGCAGTGGGTTCCCCAAAGAGACCCAGTACTTC.

This sequence joins TRBV29-1 and TRBJ2-7; D is ambiguous. Trimming took 1 base from V and 0 from J, leaving 4 bases between them. The CDR3 totals 12 residues. CDR1 is SQVTM, CDR2 ANQGSEA, per germline. CDR3 sequence: CSVEGLSYEQYF. In DNA form, the CDR3 reads TGCAGCGTTGAAGGCCTCTCCTACGAGCAGTACTTC.

This clone has only one observation. The CDR3, as DNA: TGTGCCAGTACTTCAAACAATGAGCAGTTCTTC. This translates into CASTSNNEQFF. V is TRBV19 and J is TRBJ2-1; D gene uncertain. Trimming took off 7 bases at V and 5 bases at J, with 6 bases between the two ends. Germline assignment: CDR1 LNHDA and CDR2 SQIVND (reference sequence). CDR3 length: 11 residues.

The J gene is TRBJ1-5, the V gene TRBV10-2; D gene unclear. Germline V CDR1 and CDR2: WSHSY, SAAADI. V was trimmed by 6 bases and J by 3 bases, leaving 9 bases between them. This CDR3 has 13 residues. The CDR3 nucleotides read TGCGCCAGCAGAGACGGGAACAATCAGCCCCAGCATTTT. Translated: CASRDGNNQPQHF.

This chain joins TRBV2 and TRBJ2-1; D not certain. The CDR3 totals 11 residues. Trimming removed 6 bases at V and 5 bases at J, with 5 bases between. CDR1 and CDR2 (germline): SNHLY, FYNNEI. The CDR3 region is CASRENNEQFF. CDR3 nucleotides: TGTGCCAGCAGAGAGAACAATGAGCAGTTCTTC.

The chain employs TRBV13 and TRBJ1-5, with 8 bases fitting TRBD1. The CDR3 runs 16 residues. Germline V CDR1 and CDR2: PRHDT, FYEKMQ (reference sequence). The V and J ends lost 6 bases and 2 bases, in that order; junction bases with no gene match: 9. CDR3 protein: CASRPTGARGNQPQHF. CDR3 in DNA: TGTGCCAGCAGACCGACAGGGGCGCGGGGCAATCAGCCCCAGCATTTT.

This rearrangement joins TRBV9 to TRBJ2-5; D uncertain. Germline lookup yields CDR1 SGDLS and CDR2 YYNGEE. The V end was cut by 4 bases, the J end by 2 bases, with 15 bases between. The CDR3 totals 15 residues. The CDR3 DNA follows: TGTGCCAGCAGCCCTAGTGGAGCGAGTCAAGAGACCCAGTACTTC. This codes for CASSPSGASQETQYF.

The rearrangement joins TRBV19 to TRBJ2-7, with D unresolved. The germline V and J ends were trimmed by 2 bases and 6 bases, with 23 bases remaining between them. The CDR3 covers 17 residues. Germline V gene sequence: CDR1 LNHDA, CDR2 SQIVND (reference sequence). CDR3 loop: CASSITRGSSAIGEQYF. The CDR3 nucleotides are TGTGCCAGTAGTATAACCCGTGGCAGTTCGGCAATCGGCGAGCAGTACTTC.

The chain couples TRBV19 to TRBJ1-5; D remains unclear. The V and J ends lost 5 bases and 1 base respectively, with 9 bases between them. Germline loops: CDR1 LNHDA, CDR2 SQIVND (reference sequence). This CDR3 is 14 amino acids long. The CDR3 spells CASSLLSSNQPQHF. The CDR3 region has the DNA TGTGCCAGTAGTCTTTTAAGCAGCAATCAGCCCCAGCATTTT.

The V gene is TRBV19, the J gene TRBJ2-1; 8 bases fit TRBD2. Germline lookup yields CDR1 LNHDA and CDR2 SQIVND (reference sequence). The CDR3 runs to 17 residues. With 5 bases clipped from V and 1 base from J, the junction kept 10 bases outside the gene matches. The CDR3 region has the DNA TGTGCCAGTAGTGTCTGGGGGAGCGGGAGTTCCTACAATGAGCAGTTCTTC. Encoded protein: CASSVWGSGSSYNEQFF.

This chain joins TRBV7-9 and TRBJ2-5, with 10 bases aligning to TRBD1. This CDR3 has 14 residues. The trim removed 5 bases at V and 5 bases at J, leaving 5 bases unmatched. Germline values: CDR1 SEHNR, CDR2 FQNEAQ (reference sequence). The CDR3 sequence is CASSPTGGRETQYF. DNA of the CDR3: TGTGCCAGCAGCCCGACAGGGGGCAGGGAGACCCAGTACTTC.

This clone showed up just a few times. The chain has TRBV19 and TRBJ2-2, with TRBD2 matching 7 bases. V trimming: 6 bases; J trimming: 1 base; junction bases outside the gene matches: 2. This CDR3 is built from 14 residues. Germline V lookup: CDR1 LNHDA, CDR2 SQIVND (reference sequence). DNA for the CDR3: TGTGCCAGTAGCGCTAGCGGGAACACCGGGGAGCTGTTTTTT. Amino acids: CASSASGNTGELFF.

The rearrangement joins TRBV5-1 to TRBJ1-3, with D possibly TRBD1 on 5 matching bases. The CDR3 contains 13 residues. The germline gives CDR1 SGHRS, CDR2 YFSETQ. V lost 4 bases to trimming and J lost 0 bases, with 5 bases between them. The CDR3 is CASSQGSGNTIYF. CDR3 bases: TGCGCCAGCAGCCAGGGCTCTGGAAACACCATATATTTT.

This chain links TRBV14 with TRBJ1-4; D is perhaps TRBD1 (5 bases). The CDR3 is 15 residues long. V lost 5 bases, J lost 3 bases, and 13 bases lay in between. From germline, CDR1 is SGHDN and CDR2 FVKESK. Written as DNA, the CDR3 is TGTGCCAGCAGCTTCACCGGGGCCTCTAATGAAAAACTGTTTTTT. Amino acids: CASSFTGASNEKLFF.

The V call is TRBV6-5, the J call TRBJ2-4; 8 nucleotides match TRBD2. Germline CDR1 reads MNHEY; CDR2 reads SVGAGI. V gave up 6 bases and J gave up 6 bases; unmatched junction bases: 10. The CDR3 runs to 15 residues. The CDR3 sequence: CASSTQRELGNIQYF. In DNA, the CDR3 is TGTGCCAGCAGCACCCAGCGGGAGTTGGGAAACATTCAGTACTTC.

The count of this clone is one. This sequence joins TRBV6-1 and TRBJ2-5, with D unclear. Trimming left V 7 bases short and J 1 base short, with 7 bases between. The germline CDR1 and CDR2 sequences are MNHNS and SASEGT. The CDR3 contains 12 residues. In DNA, the CDR3 is TGTGCCAGCACGTACTTCCAAGAGACCCAGTACTTC. Translated: CASTYFQETQYF.

The chain joins TRBV9 to TRBJ1-3; perhaps TRBD1 as D (6 bases). This CDR3 is built from 15 residues. Germline-derived CDR1 and CDR2 are SGDLS and YYNGEE. V lost 3 bases, J lost 3 bases, and 13 bases lay in between. As DNA, the CDR3 is TGTGCCAGCAGCGACTCCGGGGGCGTTGGAAACACCATATATTTT. It codes for CASSDSGGVGNTIYF.

The rearrangement links TRBV2 to TRBJ2-5; perhaps D is TRBD1 or TRBD2 (6 bases each). The germline V gene has CDR1 SNHLY and CDR2 FYNNEI. This CDR3 comprises 13 residues. The ends were cut back, 5 bases at V and 4 bases at J, with 11 bases in the middle. The CDR3 reads CASSRGVGETQYF. CDR3 bases: TGTGCCAGCAGTAGGGGGGTGGGAGAGACCCAGTACTTC.

Only one count was recorded for this clone. The chain couples TRBV27 to TRBJ2-1; D could derive from TRBD1 or TRBD2 (5 bases each). CDR1 and CDR2 (germline): MNHEY, SMNVEV (reference sequence). The CDR3 extends over 15 amino acids. V was clipped by 5 bases and J by 2 bases, with 13 bases between them. The CDR3 DNA sequence: TGTGCCAGCAGTGAGCGGCAGGGACCCTACAATGAGCAGTTCTTC. It specifies CASSERQGPYNEQFF.

The chain combines TRBV29-1 with TRBJ2-7; tentatively, D is TRBD1 (5 bases). Germline CDR1 is SQVTM and CDR2 is ANQGSEA. V dropped 4 bases and J dropped 3 bases, with 10 bases sitting between them. The CDR3 sequence is 12 residues long. CDR3 amino acids: CSVAQGYYEQYF. Written as DNA, the CDR3 is TGCAGCGTTGCCCAGGGATACTACGAGCAGTACTTC.